The 5 T cell receptor beta chains reported below all come from one sample, sequenced in a study of multiple sclerosis patients with progressive multifocal leukoencephalopathy. Sample time point: five to six months of natalizumab therapy. Sequencing was performed with immunoSEQ multiplex PCR; in TCRdb, only in-frame clones are kept and a portion is missing. This sample has 25,000 to 35,000 clones, with about 90% found just once. The sample consisted of PBMCs, taken from a patient treated with natalizumab. All receptors come from a human donor with multiple sclerosis.

The gene calls are TRBV4-1 and TRBJ1-4; no firm D call. V was clipped by 4 bases and J by 0 bases, with 9 bases between them. The CDR3 is 15 residues long. Germline V gene lookup returns CDR1 MGHRA and CDR2 YSYEKL. In DNA form, the CDR3 reads TGCGCCAGCAGCCGATTAGCAGCAACTAATGAAAAACTGTTTTTT. It is translated as CASSRLAATNEKLFF.

V is TRBV30 and J is TRBJ2-7, with TRBD1 matching 8 bases. The V and J ends lost 0 bases and 4 bases, in that order; junction bases with no gene match: 14. The CDR3 contains 17 residues. Per germline, CDR1 GTSNPN and CDR2 SVGIG (reference sequence). For the CDR3, the DNA is TGTGCCTGGAGTGTACTGAGCCGGACAGGGTCATTATACGAGCAGTACTTC. Translation gives CAWSVLSRTGSLYEQYF.

The chain has TRBV28 and TRBJ2-2; either TRBD1 or TRBD2 may fit D (6 bases each). This CDR3 has 16 amino acids. Germline lookup yields CDR1 MDHEN and CDR2 SYDVKM. The V end was cut by 5 bases, the J end by 5 bases, with 18 bases between. The CDR3 spells CASSNFAGGGTGELFF. In DNA form, the CDR3 reads TGTGCCAGCAGTAATTTCGCAGGAGGGGGAACCGGGGAGCTGTTTTTT.

This clone was counted a few times. The chain employs TRBV19 and TRBJ2-2; D may be TRBD1 (5 bases). The CDR3 contains 14 residues. CDR1 is LNHDA, CDR2 SQIVND, per germline (reference sequence). The ends were cut back, 7 bases at V and 0 bases at J, with 9 bases in the middle. DNA of the CDR3: TGTGCCAGTACCACGACAGCGAACACCGGGGAGCTGTTTTTT. Translating gives CASTTTANTGELFF.

The chain carries TRBV6-5 and TRBJ1-2; possible D gene TRBD1, 5 bases. Trimming took 6 bases from V and 4 from J, leaving 15 bases between them. The CDR3 loop spans 14 amino acids. Germline lookup yields CDR1 MNHEY and CDR2 SVGAGI. The CDR3 DNA is TGTGCCAGCAGCCCGGGGGGGGGTCTCTATGGCTACACCTTC. It encodes CASSPGGGLYGYTF.